Presented here are 22 T cell receptor beta chains from one specimen sequenced in a study of Ad26.COV2.S vaccination and SARS-CoV-2 variants (TCRdb year 2021). Library prep was done by the immunoSEQ multiplex PCR assay. The table comes from immuneACCESS by way of TCRdb, which keeps in-frame sequences with V and J called. Part of the clones is missing from these tables; in studies checked, under half for an unresolved V gene and the rest for unknown reasons. The sample table records about 380,000 clones; under 90% of these occur just once. The ten largest account for 7% to 9.5% of the sample. The treatment or condition label corresponds to: approximately 18 received Ad26.COV2.S at low or high dose, single or two shots; about five received placebo; per-sample allocation not given. For vaccine and placebo recipients, the sequenced repertoires came from samples collected on day 63 after the first injection.

This sample comprised peripheral blood, obtained in a trial of Ad26.COV2.S vaccine versus placebo. The receptors shown here come from a person aged 18 to 65 who received the Ad26.COV2.S COVID-19 vaccine or a placebo.

The CDR3 DNA is TGTGCCAGCAGCCCCGGGACAGATACGCAGTATTTT. This codes for CASSPGTDTQYF. J is TRBJ2-3 and V is TRBV9; no clear D. CDR3 length equals 12 residues. Per the germline V gene, CDR1 is SGDLS and CDR2 is YYNGEE. V was clipped by 4 bases and J by 3 bases, with 6 bases between them. The whole variable domain, remainder taken from reference TRBV9 and TRBJ2-3, is DSGVTQTPKHLITATGQRVTLRCSPRSGDLSVYWYQQSLDQGLQFLIQYYNGEERAKGNILERFSAQQFPDLHSELNLSSLELGDSALYFCASSPGTDTQYFGPGTRLTVL.

The chain recombines TRBV7-2 with TRBJ2-2; D remains unclear. V dropped 1 base and J dropped 4 bases, with 7 bases sitting between them. The germline V gene has CDR1 SGHTA and CDR2 FQGNSA. The CDR3 consists of 14 residues. In nucleotides, the CDR3 is TGTGCCAGCAGCTTAGGGGTGGCCACCGGGGAGCTGTTTTTT. Its translation is CASSLGVATGELFF.

This clone was counted between two and nine times. This rearrangement joins TRBV14 to TRBJ1-1; D might be TRBD1 (5 bases). Germline assignment: CDR1 SGHDN and CDR2 FVKESK. Trimming pared 4 bases from V and 0 bases from J, leaving 9 bases between. The CDR3 is 14 amino acids. CDR3 sequence (DNA): TGTGCCAGCAGCCCTAGGGGCTTGAACACTGAAGCTTTCTTT. This codes for CASSPRGLNTEAFF.

The count of this clone is one. The chain recombines TRBV5-1 with TRBJ2-3; 8 positions match TRBD2. V gave up 0 bases and J gave up 2 bases; unmatched junction bases: 5. CDR1 SGHRS and CDR2 YFSETQ come from the germline V gene. The CDR3 runs 16 residues. CDR3 nucleotides: TGCGCCAGCAGCTTGGATGCGGGAGGTTCCACAGATACGCAGTATTTT. Protein sequence: CASSLDAGGSTDTQYF.

J is TRBJ2-3 and V is TRBV3-1 (or the pseudogene TRBV3-2); no firm D call. Trimming left V 3 bases short and J 14 bases short, with 12 bases between. The CDR3 extends over 11 amino acids. Germline V gives CDR1 LGHDT, CDR2 YNNKEL (reference sequence). CDR3 protein: CASSQGGGAYF. The CDR3 DNA reads TGTGCCAGCAGCCAGGGCGGCGGAGCGTATTTT.

Worth noting for this clone: Other DNA sequences in the sample encode the same CDR3. The gene calls are TRBV19 and TRBJ2-3; D ambiguous. V was cut by 0 bases and J by 1 base, with 8 bases left in between. There are 15 residues in the CDR3. Germline assignment: CDR1 LNHDA and CDR2 SQIVND (reference sequence). The CDR3 sequence is CASSIDGRGTDTQYF. Here the CDR3 DNA reads TGTGCCAGTAGTATAGATGGACGCGGCACAGATACGCAGTATTTT.

This clone occurred a few times. The genes are TRBV4-3 and TRBJ1-5; D call uncertain. Germline V lookup: CDR1 LGHNA, CDR2 YSLEER. Trimming cost V 0 bases and J 0 bases, with 6 bases left between them. CDR3 length: 15 residues. The CDR3: CASSQDLVSNQPQHF. The CDR3 nucleotides read TGCGCCAGCAGCCAAGATCTGGTTAGCAATCAGCCCCAGCATTTT.

Here the CDR3 reads CASSLRQGGSYEQYF. The CDR3 coding sequence is TGTGCCAGCAGCTTACGACAGGGGGGCTCCTACGAGCAGTACTTC. This chain connects TRBV11-3 to TRBJ2-7; 9 bases map to TRBD1. J was trimmed by 0 bases and V by 2 bases; bases with no gene match: 2. The germline CDR1 and CDR2 sequences are SGHNT and YENEEA. The CDR3 has 15 residues.

The chain carries TRBV7-6 and TRBJ2-1; 8 bases line up with TRBD2. This CDR3 contains 15 residues. V shed 4 bases, J shed 10 bases, and the junction held 12 bases outside the gene matches. The V gene's germline CDR1 is SGHVS and CDR2 FNYEAQ. The CDR3 loop reads CASSYVAGTSPEQFF. The CDR3, as DNA: TGTGCCAGCAGCTACGTCGCCGGGACTAGTCCCGAGCAGTTCTTC.

The chain has TRBV4-1 and TRBJ2-1; 13 bases match TRBD2. The CDR3 sequence is 16 residues long. Germline V lookup: CDR1 MGHRA, CDR2 YSYEKL. V dropped 3 bases and J dropped 6; count of bases not matched to a gene: 5. The CDR3 spells CASSQAGTSGTNEQFF. The CDR3, as DNA: TGCGCCAGCAGCCAGGCCGGGACTAGCGGGACCAATGAGCAGTTCTTC.

This chain joins TRBV12-5 and TRBJ2-2; perhaps TRBD2 as D (5 bases). Germline V gene sequence: CDR1 LGHNT, CDR2 FRNRAP. The ends were cut back, 5 bases at V and 6 bases at J, with 16 bases in the middle. The CDR3 length is 15 residues. The DNA for the CDR3 is TGTGCTAGTGGTGGCGGACTCCGGCGGCCCGGGGAGCTGTTTTTT. Its protein is CASGGGLRRPGELFF.

This clone has only a few counts. V usage is TRBV3-1 (or the pseudogene TRBV3-2) and J usage is TRBJ1-1; unclear D gene. Germline CDR1 reads LGHDT; CDR2 reads YNNKEL (reference sequence). The germline V and J ends were trimmed by 2 bases and 6 bases, with 10 bases remaining between them. The CDR3 has 13 residues. Here the CDR3 reads CASSQRVGAEAFF. DNA of the CDR3: TGTGCCAGCAGCCAAAGAGTTGGTGCTGAAGCTTTCTTT.

The CDR3 bases are TGTGCCAGCAGCTTGTACGGGAGGGCGAACGAGCAGTACTTC. Its translation is CASSLYGRANEQYF. The rearrangement uses TRBV5-6 and TRBJ2-7; 8 bases are shared with TRBD2. V shed 1 base and J 5 bases; nucleotides not matched to a gene: 5. CDR1 SGHDT and CDR2 YYEEEE come from the germline V gene. The CDR3 is 14 residues long.

This clone was detected ten times or more. The V gene is TRBV19, the J gene TRBJ1-6; 12 bases match TRBD1. Germline lookup yields CDR1 LNHDA and CDR2 SQIVND (reference sequence). The V and J ends lost 1 base and 7 bases, in that order; junction bases with no gene match: 5. The CDR3 extends over 17 amino acids. CDR3 coding DNA: TGTGCCAGTAGTATAGGGGGACAGGGGGCGCGGAATTCACCCCTCCACTTT. Protein: CASSIGGQGARNSPLHF.

This rearrangement joins TRBV18 to TRBJ2-3; 14 bases fit TRBD2. Germline CDR1 reads KGHSH; CDR2 reads LQKENI. Unmatched junction bases numbered 9, after V lost 4 bases and J lost 0 bases. CDR3 size: 19 residues. CDR3 loop: CASSLQGLAGASSTDTQYF. CDR3 sequence (DNA): TGTGCCAGCTCACTACAGGGACTAGCGGGAGCCTCTAGCACAGATACGCAGTATTTT.

The J gene is TRBJ2-7, the V gene TRBV19; maybe TRBD1 (6 bases). Trimming stripped 5 bases from V and 7 bases from J, with 21 bases between. The germline V gene encodes CDR1 LNHDA and CDR2 SQIVND (reference sequence). This CDR3 contains 15 residues. The CDR3 spells CASSPSGTYSGEQYF. The CDR3 bases are TGTGCCAGTAGTCCTTCCGGGACATACTCTGGAGAGCAGTACTTC.

The chain employs TRBV13 and TRBJ2-1; TRBD1 or TRBD2 may be the D gene (6 bases each). The V and J ends lost 5 bases and 7 bases respectively, with 15 bases between them. Germline-derived CDR1 and CDR2 are PRHDT and FYEKMQ (reference sequence). The CDR3 covers 14 residues. The CDR3 sequence is CASSKGRGPNEQFF. CDR3 DNA sequence: TGTGCCAGCAGCAAGGGACGGGGGCCAAATGAGCAGTTCTTC.

This chain joins TRBV7-9 and TRBJ1-3; possibly TRBD1 for D (6 bases). This CDR3 comprises 14 residues. Germline assignment: CDR1 SEHNR and CDR2 FQNEAQ (reference sequence). V was cut by 9 bases and J by 1 base, with 13 bases left in between. CDR3: CASREDRSGNTIYF. CDR3 coding DNA: TGTGCCAGTAGAGAGGACAGATCTGGAAACACCATATATTTT.

This clone was counted only a few times. The genes are TRBV4-1 and TRBJ2-3, with D perhaps matching TRBD2 (6 bases). With 3 bases removed from V and 14 bases from J, the gap between germline ends came to 15 bases. In germline, CDR1 is MGHRA, CDR2 YSYEKL. This CDR3 is built from 12 residues. The CDR3 DNA reads as TGCGCCAGCAGCCAGAATCCGGGACTCCCGTATTTT. It encodes CASSQNPGLPYF.

This rearrangement joins TRBV27 to TRBJ1-5; a weak D match, TRBD1 (5 bases). Germline CDR1 is MNHEY and CDR2 is SMNVEV (reference sequence). The CDR3 runs 15 residues. Between the trimmed V and J ends, which lost 3 bases and 0 bases, there was a span of 9 bases. The CDR3 coding sequence is TGTGCCAGCAGTTTGGGGGGGTATAGCAATCAGCCCCAGCATTTT. Translated, it gives CASSLGGYSNQPQHF.

The chain recombines TRBV29-1 with TRBJ2-1; D gene uncertain. Germline CDR1 reads SQVTM; CDR2 reads ANQGSEA. Trimming shortened V by 6 bases and J by 7 bases, and 7 bases separated the two germline ends. This CDR3 spans 10 amino acids. The CDR3 loop reads CSVLRNEQFF. The DNA of the CDR3 is TGCAGCGTCCTGAGAAATGAGCAGTTCTTC.

This chain links TRBV20-1 with TRBJ2-5; the D is unclear. Germline assignment: CDR1 DFQATT and CDR2 SNEGSKA (reference sequence). Trimming took off 0 bases at V and 9 bases at J, with 5 bases between the two ends. The CDR3 has 10 amino acids. This CDR3 reads CSARDLAQYF. In nucleotides, the CDR3 is TGCAGTGCTAGAGATCTGGCCCAGTACTTC.